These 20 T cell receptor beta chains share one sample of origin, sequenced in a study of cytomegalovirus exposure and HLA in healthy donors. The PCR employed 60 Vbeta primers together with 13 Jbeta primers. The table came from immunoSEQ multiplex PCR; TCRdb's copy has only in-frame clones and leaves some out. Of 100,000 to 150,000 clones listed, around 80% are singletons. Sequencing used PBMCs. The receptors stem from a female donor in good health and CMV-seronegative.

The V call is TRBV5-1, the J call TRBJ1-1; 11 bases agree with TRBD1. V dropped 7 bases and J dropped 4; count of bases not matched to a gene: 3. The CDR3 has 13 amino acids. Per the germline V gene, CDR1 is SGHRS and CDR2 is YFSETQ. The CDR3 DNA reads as TGCGCCAGCGGACAGGGGGCCTCCACTGAAGCTTTCTTT. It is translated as CASGQGASTEAFF.

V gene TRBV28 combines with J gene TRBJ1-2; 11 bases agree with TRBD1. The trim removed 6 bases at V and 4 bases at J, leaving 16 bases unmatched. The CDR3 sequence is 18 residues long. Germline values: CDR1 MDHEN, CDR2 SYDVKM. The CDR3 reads CASSSPGQGARGSYGYTF. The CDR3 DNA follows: TGTGCCAGCAGCTCACCCGGACAGGGGGCGCGGGGTAGCTATGGCTACACCTTC.

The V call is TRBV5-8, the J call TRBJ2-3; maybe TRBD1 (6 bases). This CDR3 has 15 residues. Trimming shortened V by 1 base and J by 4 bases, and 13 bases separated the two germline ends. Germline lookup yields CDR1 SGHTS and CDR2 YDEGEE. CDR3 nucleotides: TGTGCCAGCAGCTTGTCACAGGGCGGAGCAGATACGCAGTATTTT. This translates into CASSLSQGGADTQYF.

The CDR3 DNA is TGCAGCGTTGAGGCTGGGGAAGCAGGGTGGGGTGAAAAACTGTTTTTT. Its protein is CSVEAGEAGWGEKLFF. The chain recombines TRBV29-1 with TRBJ1-4; D possibly corresponds to TRBD1 (5 bases). Between the trimmed V and J ends, which lost 3 bases and 7 bases, there was a span of 21 bases. Germline CDR1 and CDR2: SQVTM and ANQGSEA. There are 16 residues in the CDR3.

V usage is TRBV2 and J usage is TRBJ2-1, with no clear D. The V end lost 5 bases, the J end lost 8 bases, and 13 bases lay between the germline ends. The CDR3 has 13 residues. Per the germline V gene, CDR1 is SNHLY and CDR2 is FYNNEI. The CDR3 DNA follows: TGTGCCAGCAGTAAACGATTAGAGGATGAGCAGTTCTTC. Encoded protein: CASSKRLEDEQFF.

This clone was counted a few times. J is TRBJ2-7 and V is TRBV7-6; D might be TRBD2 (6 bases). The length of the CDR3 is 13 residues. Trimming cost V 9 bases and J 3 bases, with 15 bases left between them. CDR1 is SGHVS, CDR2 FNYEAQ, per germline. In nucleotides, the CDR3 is TGTGCCAGTAGCGCGGGACCGAACTACGAGCAGTACTTC. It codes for CASSAGPNYEQYF.

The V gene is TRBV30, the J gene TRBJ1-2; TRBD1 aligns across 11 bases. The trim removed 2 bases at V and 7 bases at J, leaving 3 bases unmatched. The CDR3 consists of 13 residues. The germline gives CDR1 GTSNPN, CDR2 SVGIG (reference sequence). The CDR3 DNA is TGTGCCTGGAGTCGGGACAGGGGGTTTGGCTACACCTTC. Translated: CAWSRDRGFGYTF. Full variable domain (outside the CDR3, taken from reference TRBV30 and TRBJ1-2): SQTIHQWPATLVQPVGSPLSLECTVEGTSNPNLYWYRQAAGRGLQLLFYSVGIGQISSEVPQNLSASRPQDRQFILSSKKLLLSDSGFYLCAWSRDRGFGYTFGSGTRLTVV.

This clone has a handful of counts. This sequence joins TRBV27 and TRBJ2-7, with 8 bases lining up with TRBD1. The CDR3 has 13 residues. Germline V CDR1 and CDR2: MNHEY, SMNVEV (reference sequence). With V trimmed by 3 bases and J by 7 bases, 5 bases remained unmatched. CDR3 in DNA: TGTGCCAGCAGTTTTGACAGGGGAGATGAGCAGTACTTC. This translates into CASSFDRGDEQYF.

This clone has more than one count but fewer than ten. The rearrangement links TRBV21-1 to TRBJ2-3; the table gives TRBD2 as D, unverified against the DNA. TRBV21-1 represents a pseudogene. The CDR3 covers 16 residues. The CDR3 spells CASSKGETASTDTQYF. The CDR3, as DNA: TGTGCCAGCAGCAAGGGAGAAACAGCTAGCACAGATACGCAGTATTTT.

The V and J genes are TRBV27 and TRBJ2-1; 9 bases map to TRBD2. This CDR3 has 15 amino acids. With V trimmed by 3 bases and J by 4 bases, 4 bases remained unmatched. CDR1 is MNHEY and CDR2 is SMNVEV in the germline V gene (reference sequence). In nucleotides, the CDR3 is TGTGCCAGCAGTTTGGCGGGAGGGTCTTACAATGAGCAGTTCTTC. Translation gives CASSLAGGSYNEQFF.

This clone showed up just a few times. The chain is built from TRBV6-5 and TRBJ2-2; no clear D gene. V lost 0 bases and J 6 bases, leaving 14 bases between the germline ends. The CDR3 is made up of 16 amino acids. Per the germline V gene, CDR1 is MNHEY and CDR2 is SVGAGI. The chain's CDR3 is CASSYSLPSGPGELFF. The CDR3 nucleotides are TGTGCCAGCAGTTACTCTCTTCCCTCTGGCCCCGGGGAGCTGTTTTTT.

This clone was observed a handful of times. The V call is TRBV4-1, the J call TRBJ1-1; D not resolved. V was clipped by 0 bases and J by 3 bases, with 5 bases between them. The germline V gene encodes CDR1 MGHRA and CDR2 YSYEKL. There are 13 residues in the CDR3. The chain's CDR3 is CASSQDRYTEAFF. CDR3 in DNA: TGCGCCAGCAGCCAAGACAGATACACTGAAGCTTTCTTT.

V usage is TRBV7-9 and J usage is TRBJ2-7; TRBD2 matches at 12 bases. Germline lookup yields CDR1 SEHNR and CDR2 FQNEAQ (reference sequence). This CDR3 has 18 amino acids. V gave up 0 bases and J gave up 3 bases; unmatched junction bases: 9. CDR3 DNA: TGTGCCAGCAGCTTAGCTGGGCTAGCGGGAGGGCCTTACTACGAGCAGTACTTC. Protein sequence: CASSLAGLAGGPYYEQYF.

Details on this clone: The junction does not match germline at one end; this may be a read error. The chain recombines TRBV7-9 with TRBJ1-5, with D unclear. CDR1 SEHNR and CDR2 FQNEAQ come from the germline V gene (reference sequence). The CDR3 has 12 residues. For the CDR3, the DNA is TGTTCCAGCAGCTTAGGAGGCCAGCCCCAGCATTTT. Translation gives CSSSLGGQPQHF.

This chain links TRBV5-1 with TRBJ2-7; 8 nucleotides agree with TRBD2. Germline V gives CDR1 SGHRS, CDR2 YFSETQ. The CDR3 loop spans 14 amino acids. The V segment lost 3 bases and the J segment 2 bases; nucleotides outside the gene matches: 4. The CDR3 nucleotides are TGCGCCAGCAGCTCCCGAGCGGGAGCCTACGAGCAGTACTTC. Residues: CASSSRAGAYEQYF.

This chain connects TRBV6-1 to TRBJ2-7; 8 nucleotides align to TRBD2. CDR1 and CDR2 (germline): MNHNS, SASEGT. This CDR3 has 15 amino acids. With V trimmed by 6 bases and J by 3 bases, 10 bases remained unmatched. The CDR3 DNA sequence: TGTGCCAGCAGGGCCACCGGGACTAGTATCTACGAGCAGTACTTC. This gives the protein CASRATGTSIYEQYF.

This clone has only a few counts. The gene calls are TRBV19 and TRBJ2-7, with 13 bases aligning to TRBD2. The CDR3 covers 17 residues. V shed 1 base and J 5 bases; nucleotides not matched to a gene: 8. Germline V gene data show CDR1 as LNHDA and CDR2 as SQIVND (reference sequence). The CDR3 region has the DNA TGTGCCAGTAGTATAGGACTAGCGGGAGGACGCCGTCACGAGCAGTACTTC. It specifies CASSIGLAGGRRHEQYF.

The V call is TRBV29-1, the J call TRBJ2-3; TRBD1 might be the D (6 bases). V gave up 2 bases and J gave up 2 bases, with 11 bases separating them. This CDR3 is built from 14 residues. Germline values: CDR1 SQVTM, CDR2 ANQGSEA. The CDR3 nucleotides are TGCAGCGTTGAAAGACAGGCCACCACAGATACGCAGTATTTT. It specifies CSVERQATTDTQYF.

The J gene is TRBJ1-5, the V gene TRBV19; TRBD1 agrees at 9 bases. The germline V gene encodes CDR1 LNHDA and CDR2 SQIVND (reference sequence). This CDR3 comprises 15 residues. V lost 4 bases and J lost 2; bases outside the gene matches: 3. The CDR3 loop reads CASSTRTGGNQPQHF. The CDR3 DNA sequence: TGTGCCAGTAGTACGCGGACAGGGGGCAATCAGCCCCAGCATTTT.

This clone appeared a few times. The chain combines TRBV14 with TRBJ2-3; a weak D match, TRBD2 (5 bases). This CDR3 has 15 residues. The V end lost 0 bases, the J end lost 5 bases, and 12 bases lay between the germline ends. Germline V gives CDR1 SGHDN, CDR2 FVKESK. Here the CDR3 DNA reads TGTGCCAGCAGCCAAGACGGGGTTAGGCGAGATACGCAGTATTTT. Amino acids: CASSQDGVRRDTQYF.